These T cell receptor beta chains were read from a single sample in a study of T cells in Graves' hyperthyroidism and ophthalmopathy. TCRdb re-derived calls from the multiplex PCR reads in MiXCR, one entry per CDR3 protein. The data hold about 350,000 distinct CDR3 sequences, with approximately 18% observed a single time. Sequencing was done on a sample of blood. The receptors stem from a woman aged 30 to 39 with Graves' hyperthyroidism that later progressed to Graves' ophthalmopathy. Both conserved end residues are part of each CDR3. A D gene is named only where the DNA matches it firmly. Clone size is given for some rows only: seen once, a few or many times, or a class if the clone is expanded.

NA many TRBJ2-2 TRBV11-1 CASSFQANTGELFF
TRBD2 NA TRBJ2-1 TRBV20-1 CSASPTGGVYNEQFF
NA NA TRBJ1-6 TRBV14 CASSQDTAGYSPLHF
NA many TRBJ2-2 TRBV10-3 CAIRPYRAGELFF
TRBD1 many TRBJ2-5 TRBV27 CASSSGTGVIQETQYF
NA NA TRBJ2-2 TRBV19 CASQSTGLGWAGELFF
TRBD2 few TRBJ2-3 TRBV12-3/TRBV12-4 CASTYSGSSDTQYF
NA many TRBJ2-1 TRBV29-1 CSVEDLQGRSSYNEQFF
TRBD2 few TRBJ2-7 TRBV4-1 CASSLLAGLYEQYF
TRBD1 many TRBJ1-4 TRBV20-1 CSAKLQGGEKLFF
NA many TRBJ1-2 TRBV12-3/TRBV12-4 CASSSIQGYGYTF
TRBD1 many TRBJ1-6 TRBV28 CASGGQGGGNSPLHF
TRBD1 many TRBJ2-7 TRBV11-1 CASSSQDRGSYEQYF
TRBD2 many TRBJ2-7 TRBV29-1 CSAIDLLAPTYEQYF
TRBD2 many TRBJ2-5 TRBV12-3/TRBV12-4 CASSSGLAGQQETQYF
TRBD2 many TRBJ2-3 TRBV11-2 CASSPRAAGGAQYF
TRBD2 NA TRBJ2-1 TRBV4-1 CASSVERELYNEQFF
TRBD2 many TRBJ2-5 TRBV12-3/TRBV12-4 CASLAGGGQETQYF
NA few TRBJ2-5 TRBV5-1 CASSLGMGRPYF
TRBD1 many TRBJ2-3 TRBV10-3 CAISPGQSTDTQYF
NA many TRBJ1-6 TRBV12-3/TRBV12-4 CASSDKLSTLTYNSPLHF
TRBD2 many TRBJ2-3 TRBV6-1 CASSNSGGQDTQYF